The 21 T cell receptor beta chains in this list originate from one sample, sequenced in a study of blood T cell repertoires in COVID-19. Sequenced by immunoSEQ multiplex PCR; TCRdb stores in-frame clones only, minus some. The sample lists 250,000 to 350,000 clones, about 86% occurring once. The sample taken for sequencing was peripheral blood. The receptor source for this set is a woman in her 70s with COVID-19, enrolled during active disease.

The CDR3 loop is CASSWTGNGSPLHF. The CDR3 nucleotides read TGTGCCAGCAGTTGGACAGGGAATGGCTCACCCCTCCACTTT. V gene TRBV27 combines with J gene TRBJ1-6, with 8 bases that match TRBD1. Germline CDR1 reads MNHEY; CDR2 reads SMNVEV (reference sequence). This CDR3 has 14 residues. After removal of 4 bases from V and 10 bases from J, the junction contained 6 bases not matched to a gene.

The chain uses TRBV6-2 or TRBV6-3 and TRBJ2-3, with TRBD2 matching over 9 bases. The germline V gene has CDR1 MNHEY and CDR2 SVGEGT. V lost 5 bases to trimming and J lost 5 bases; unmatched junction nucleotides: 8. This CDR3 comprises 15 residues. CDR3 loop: CASSSEAGGRDTQYF. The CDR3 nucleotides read TGTGCCAGCAGTAGCGAAGCGGGGGGCAGAGATACGCAGTATTTT.

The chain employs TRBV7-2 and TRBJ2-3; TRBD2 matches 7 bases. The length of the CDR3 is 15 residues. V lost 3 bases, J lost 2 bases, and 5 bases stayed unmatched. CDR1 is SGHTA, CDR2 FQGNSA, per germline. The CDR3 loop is CASSFSGADTDTQYF. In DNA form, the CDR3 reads TGTGCCAGCAGCTTCAGCGGGGCCGACACAGATACGCAGTATTTT.

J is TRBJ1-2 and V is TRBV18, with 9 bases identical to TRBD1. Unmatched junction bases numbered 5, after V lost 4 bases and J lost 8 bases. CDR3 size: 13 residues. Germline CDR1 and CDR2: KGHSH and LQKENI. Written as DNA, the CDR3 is TGTGCCAGCTCACAGGGGACAGGGTACGGCTACACCTTC. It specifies CASSQGTGYGYTF.

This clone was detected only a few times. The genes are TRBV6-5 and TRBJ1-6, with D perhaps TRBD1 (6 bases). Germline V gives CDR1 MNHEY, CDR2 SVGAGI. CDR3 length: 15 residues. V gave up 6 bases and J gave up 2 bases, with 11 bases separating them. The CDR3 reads CASRSEGAYNSPLHF. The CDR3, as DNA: TGTGCCAGCAGATCCGAGGGGGCCTATAATTCACCCCTCCACTTT.

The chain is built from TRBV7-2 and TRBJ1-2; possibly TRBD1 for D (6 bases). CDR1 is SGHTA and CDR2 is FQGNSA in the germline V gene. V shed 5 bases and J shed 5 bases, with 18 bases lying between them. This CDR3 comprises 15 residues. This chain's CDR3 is CASSPRQAEAYGYTF. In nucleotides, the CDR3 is TGTGCCAGCAGCCCCCGACAGGCGGAGGCATATGGCTACACCTTC.

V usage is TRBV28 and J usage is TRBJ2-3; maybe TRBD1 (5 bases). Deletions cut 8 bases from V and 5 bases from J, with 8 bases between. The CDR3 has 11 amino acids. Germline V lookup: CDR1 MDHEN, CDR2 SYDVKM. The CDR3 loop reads CASLGVDTQYF. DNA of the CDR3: TGTGCCAGCCTAGGGGTAGATACGCAGTATTTT. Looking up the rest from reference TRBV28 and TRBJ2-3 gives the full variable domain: DVKVTQSSRYLVKRTGEKVFLECVQDMDHENMFWYRQDPGLGLRLIYFSYDVKMKEKGDIPEGYSVSREKKERFSLILESASTNQTSMYLCASLGVDTQYFGPGTRLTVL.

The CDR3 sequence: CASSLDTGDLNYGYTF. Written as DNA, the CDR3 is TGTGCCAGCAGCTTAGATACAGGGGACCTAAACTATGGCTACACCTTC. The rearrangement joins TRBV7-9 to TRBJ1-2, with 7 positions matching TRBD1. V lost 1 base and J lost 2; bases outside the gene matches: 7. This CDR3 spans 16 amino acids. The germline gives CDR1 SEHNR, CDR2 FQNEAQ (reference sequence).

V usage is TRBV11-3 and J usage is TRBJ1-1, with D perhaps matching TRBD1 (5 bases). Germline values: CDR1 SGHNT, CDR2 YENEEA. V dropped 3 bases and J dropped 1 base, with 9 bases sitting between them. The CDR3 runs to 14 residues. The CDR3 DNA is TGTGCCAGCAGCTTGGGGGGGACGAACACTGAAGCTTTCTTT. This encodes CASSLGGTNTEAFF.

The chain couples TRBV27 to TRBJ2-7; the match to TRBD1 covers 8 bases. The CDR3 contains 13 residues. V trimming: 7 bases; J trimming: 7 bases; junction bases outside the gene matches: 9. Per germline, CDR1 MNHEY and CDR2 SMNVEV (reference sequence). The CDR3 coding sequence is TGTGCCAGCAAGAGGACAGGGTCACGGGAGCAGTACTTC. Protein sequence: CASKRTGSREQYF.

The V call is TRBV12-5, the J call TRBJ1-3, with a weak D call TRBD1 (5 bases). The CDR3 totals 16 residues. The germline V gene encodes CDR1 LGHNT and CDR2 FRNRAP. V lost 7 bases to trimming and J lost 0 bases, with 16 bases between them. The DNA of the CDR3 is TGTGCTAGTGCCCTGGGGGGACCGGTCTCTGGAAACACCATATATTTT. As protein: CASALGGPVSGNTIYF.

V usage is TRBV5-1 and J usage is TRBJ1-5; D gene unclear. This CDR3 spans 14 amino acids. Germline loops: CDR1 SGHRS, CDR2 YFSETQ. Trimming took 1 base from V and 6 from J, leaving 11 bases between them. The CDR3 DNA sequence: TGCGCCAGCAGCTTGAACGGGGAAGGTCAGCCCCAGCATTTT. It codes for CASSLNGEGQPQHF.

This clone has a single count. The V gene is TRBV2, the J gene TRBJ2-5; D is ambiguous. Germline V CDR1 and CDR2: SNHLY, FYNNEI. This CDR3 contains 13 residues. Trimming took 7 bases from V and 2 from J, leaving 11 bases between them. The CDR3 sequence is CASKYSLQETQYF. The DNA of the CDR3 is TGTGCCAGCAAGTACAGCTTGCAAGAGACCCAGTACTTC.

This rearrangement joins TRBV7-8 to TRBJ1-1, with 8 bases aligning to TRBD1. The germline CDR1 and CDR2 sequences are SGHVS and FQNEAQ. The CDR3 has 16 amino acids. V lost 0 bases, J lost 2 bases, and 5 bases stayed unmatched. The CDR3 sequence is CASSLAGQDLNTEAFF. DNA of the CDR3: TGTGCCAGCAGCTTAGCGGGACAGGATCTAAACACTGAAGCTTTCTTT.

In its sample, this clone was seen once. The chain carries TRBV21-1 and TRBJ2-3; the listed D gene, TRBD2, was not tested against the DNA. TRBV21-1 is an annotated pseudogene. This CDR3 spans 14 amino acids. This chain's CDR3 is CASTRGGELDTQYF. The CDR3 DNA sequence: TGTGCCAGCACCCGTGGAGGGGAGCTCGATACGCAGTATTTT.

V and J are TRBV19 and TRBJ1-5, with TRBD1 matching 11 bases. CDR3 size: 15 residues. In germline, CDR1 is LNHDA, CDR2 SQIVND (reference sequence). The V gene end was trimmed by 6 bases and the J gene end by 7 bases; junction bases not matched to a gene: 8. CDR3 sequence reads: CASSQDRGLGQPQHF. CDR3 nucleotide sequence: TGTGCCAGTAGCCAGGACAGGGGGCTGGGGCAGCCCCAGCATTTT.

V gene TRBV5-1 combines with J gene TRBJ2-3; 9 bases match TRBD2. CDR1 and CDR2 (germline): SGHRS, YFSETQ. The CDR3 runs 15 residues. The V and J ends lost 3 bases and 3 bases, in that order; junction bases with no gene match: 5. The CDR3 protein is CASSSAGGRTDTQYF. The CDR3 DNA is TGCGCCAGCAGCTCGGCGGGGGGGAGGACAGATACGCAGTATTTT.

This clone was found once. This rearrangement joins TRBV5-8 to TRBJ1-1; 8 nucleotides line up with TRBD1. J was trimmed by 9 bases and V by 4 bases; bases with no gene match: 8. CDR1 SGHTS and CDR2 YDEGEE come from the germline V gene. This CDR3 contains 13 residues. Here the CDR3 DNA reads TGTGCCAGCAGCCCGGGACAGGTAGTAAAAGCTTTCTTT. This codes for CASSPGQVVKAFF. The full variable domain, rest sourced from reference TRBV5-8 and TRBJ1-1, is EAGVTQSPTHLIKTRGQQATLRCSPISGHTSVYWYQQALGLGLQFLLWYDEGEERNRGNFPPRFSGRQFPNYSSELNVNALELEDSALYLCASSPGQVVKAFFGQGTRLTVV.

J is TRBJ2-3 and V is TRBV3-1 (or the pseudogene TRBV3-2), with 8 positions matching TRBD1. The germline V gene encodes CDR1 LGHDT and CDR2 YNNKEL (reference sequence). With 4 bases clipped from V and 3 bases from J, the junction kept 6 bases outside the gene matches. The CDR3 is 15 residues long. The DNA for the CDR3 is TGTGCCAGCAGCCCGACAGGGGCGAGAACAGATACGCAGTATTTT. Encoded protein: CASSPTGARTDTQYF.

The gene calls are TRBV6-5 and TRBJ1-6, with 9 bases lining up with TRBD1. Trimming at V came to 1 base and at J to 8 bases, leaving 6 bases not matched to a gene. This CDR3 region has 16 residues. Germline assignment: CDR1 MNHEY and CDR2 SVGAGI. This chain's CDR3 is CASSYFSGTGYSPLHF. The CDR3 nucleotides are TGTGCCAGCAGTTACTTCTCTGGGACAGGGTATTCACCCCTCCACTTT.

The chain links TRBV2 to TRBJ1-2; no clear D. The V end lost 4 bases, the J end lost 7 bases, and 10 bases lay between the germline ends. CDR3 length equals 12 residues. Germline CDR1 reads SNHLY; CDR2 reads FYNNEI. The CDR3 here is CASSGVTAGYTF. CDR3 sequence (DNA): TGTGCCAGCAGTGGAGTAACCGCTGGCTACACCTTC.